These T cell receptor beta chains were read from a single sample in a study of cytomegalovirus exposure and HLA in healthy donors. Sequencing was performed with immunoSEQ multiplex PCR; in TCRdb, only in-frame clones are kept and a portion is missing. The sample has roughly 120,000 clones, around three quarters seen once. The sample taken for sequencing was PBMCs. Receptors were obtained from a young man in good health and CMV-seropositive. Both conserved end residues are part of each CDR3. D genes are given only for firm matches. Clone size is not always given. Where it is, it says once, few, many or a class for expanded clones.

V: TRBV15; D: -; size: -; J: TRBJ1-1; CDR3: CATSRDVRVSNTEAFF; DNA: TGTGCCACCAGCAGAGATGTGAGGGTTTCGAACACTGAAGCTTTCTTT
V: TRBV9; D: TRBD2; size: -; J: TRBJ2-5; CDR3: CASSSGTSTSQYF; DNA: TGTGCCAGCAGCTCAGGGACTAGCACGTCCCAGTACTTC
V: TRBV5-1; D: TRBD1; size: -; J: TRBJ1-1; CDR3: CASSLGGTGGANTEAFF; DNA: TGCGCCAGCAGCTTGGGCGGGACAGGGGGCGCGAACACTGAAGCTTTCTTT
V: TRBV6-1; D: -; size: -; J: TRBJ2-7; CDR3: CASSYTYEQYF; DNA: TGTGCCAGCAGTTACACCTACGAGCAGTACTTC
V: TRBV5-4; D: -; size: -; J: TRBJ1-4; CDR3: CASSLWATEKLFF; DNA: TGTGCCAGCAGCTTGTGGGCCACTGAAAAACTGTTTTTT
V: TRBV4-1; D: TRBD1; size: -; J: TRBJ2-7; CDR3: CASSQATPGTGYYEQYF; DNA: TGCGCCAGCAGCCAAGCCACCCCCGGGACAGGTTACTACGAGCAGTACTTC
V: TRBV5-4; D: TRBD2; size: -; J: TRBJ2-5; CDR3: CASREAADETQYF; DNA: TGTGCCAGCCGGGAGGCGGCCGACGAGACCCAGTACTTC
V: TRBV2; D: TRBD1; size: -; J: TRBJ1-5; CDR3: CASSQDLGTGSQPQHF; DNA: TGTGCCAGCAGTCAGGACCTTGGGACAGGCTCGCAGCCCCAGCATTTT
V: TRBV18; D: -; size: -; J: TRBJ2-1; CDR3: CASSPYLGSGDEQFF; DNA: TGTGCCAGCTCACCATATCTGGGGAGTGGGGATGAGCAGTTCTTC
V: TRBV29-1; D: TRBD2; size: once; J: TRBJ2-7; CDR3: CSARLGLAVYEQYF; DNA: TGCAGCGCCCGCCTTGGACTAGCGGTCTACGAGCAGTACTTC
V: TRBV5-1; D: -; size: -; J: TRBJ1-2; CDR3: CASSWSQGNFGYTF; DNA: TGCGCCAGCAGCTGGTCTCAGGGGAACTTTGGCTACACCTTC
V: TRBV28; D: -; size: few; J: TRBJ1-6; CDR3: CASTDSNSPLHF; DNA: TGTGCCAGTACCGACAGTAATTCACCCCTCCACTTT
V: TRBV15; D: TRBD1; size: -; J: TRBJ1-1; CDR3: CATSRDLDRAKAFF; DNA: TGTGCCACCAGCAGAGATTTGGACAGGGCCAAAGCTTTCTTT